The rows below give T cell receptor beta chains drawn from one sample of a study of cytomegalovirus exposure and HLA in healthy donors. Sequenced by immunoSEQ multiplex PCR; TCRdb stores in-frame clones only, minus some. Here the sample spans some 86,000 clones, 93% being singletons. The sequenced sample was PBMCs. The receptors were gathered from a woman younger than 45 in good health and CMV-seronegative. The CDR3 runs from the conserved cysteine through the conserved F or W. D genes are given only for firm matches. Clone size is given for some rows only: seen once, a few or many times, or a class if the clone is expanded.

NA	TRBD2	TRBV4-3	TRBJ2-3	CASSPRVSGGLGTQYF	TGCGCCAGCAGCCCTCGCGTCAGCGGGGGGCTTGGTACGCAGTATTTT
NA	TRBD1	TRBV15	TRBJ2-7	CATSNRGGTGFFSYEQYF	TGTGCCACCAGCAACCGGGGAGGGACAGGGTTCTTCTCCTACGAGCAGTACTTC
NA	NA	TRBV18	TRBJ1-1	CASSPLDSHNTEAFF	TGTGCCAGCTCACCCCTCGACAGCCATAACACTGAAGCTTTCTTT
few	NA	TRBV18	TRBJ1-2	CASSPSGTSYGYTF	TGTGCCAGCTCACCGTCCGGGACAAGCTATGGCTACACCTTC
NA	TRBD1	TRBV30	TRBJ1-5	CAWSLLSTGGQPQHF	TGTGCCTGGAGTTTACTCTCAACAGGGGGCCAGCCCCAGCATTTT
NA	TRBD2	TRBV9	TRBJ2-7	CASSVDPGRGGEQYF	TGTGCCAGCAGCGTAGATCCGGGTCGGGGGGGCGAGCAGTACTTC
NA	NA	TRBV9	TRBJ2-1	CASSVGGDRYNEQFF	TGTGCCAGCAGCGTCGGCGGGGACAGATACAATGAGCAGTTCTTC
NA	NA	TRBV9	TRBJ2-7	CASSVEGTSTYEQYF	TGTGCCAGCAGCGTAGAAGGGACATCTACCTACGAGCAGTACTTC
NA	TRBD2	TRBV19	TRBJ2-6	CATREGGANVLTF	TGTGCCACTAGGGAGGGTGGGGCCAACGTCCTGACTTTC
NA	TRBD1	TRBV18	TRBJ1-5	CASSPGTASLVQPQHF	TGTGCCAGCTCACCCGGGACAGCTAGTTTGGTTCAGCCCCAGCATTTT
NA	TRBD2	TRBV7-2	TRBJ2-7	CASSLLSPGALAGAEQYF	TGTGCCAGCAGCCTTCTCAGCCCCGGGGCACTAGCGGGGGCCGAGCAGTACTTC
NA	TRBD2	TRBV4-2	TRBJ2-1	CASSQELLRTSGYNEQFF	TGTGCCAGCAGCCAAGAACTTTTGAGAACTAGCGGGTACAATGAGCAGTTCTTC
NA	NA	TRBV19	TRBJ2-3	CASSMGIHSTDTQYF	TGTGCCAGTAGTATGGGCATTCATTCCACAGATACGCAGTATTTT
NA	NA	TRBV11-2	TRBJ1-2	CASSLSQTRYGYTF	TGTGCCAGCAGCCTTAGCCAAACTCGGTATGGCTACACCTTC
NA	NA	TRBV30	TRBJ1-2	CAWRETGTYGYTF	TGTGCCTGGAGAGAAACAGGGACCTATGGCTACACCTTC
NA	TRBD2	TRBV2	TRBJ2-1	CASSGGLAGGNEQFF	TGTGCCAGCAGTGGGGGACTAGCGGGAGGCAATGAGCAGTTCTTC
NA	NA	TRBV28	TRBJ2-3	CASSFTESAVADTQYF	TGTGCCAGCAGTTTTACGGAATCGGCGGTAGCAGATACGCAGTATTTT
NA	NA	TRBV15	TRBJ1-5	CATSENKGSQPQHF	TGTGCCACCAGTGAAAACAAGGGGTCGCAGCCCCAGCATTTT
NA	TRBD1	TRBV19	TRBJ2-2	CASSTPTRGQGRTGELFF	TGTGCCAGTAGTACCCCCACGAGGGGACAGGGGAGGACCGGGGAGCTGTTTTTT
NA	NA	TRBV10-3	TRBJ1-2	CAISADPGQLYGYTF	TGTGCCATCAGTGCCGATCCAGGGCAGCTCTATGGCTACACCTTC
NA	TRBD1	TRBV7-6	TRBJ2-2	CASSLVDRGRTGELFF	TGTGCCAGCAGCTTAGTAGACAGGGGGCGCACCGGGGAGCTGTTTTTT
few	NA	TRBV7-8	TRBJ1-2	CASSWGRGYGYTF	TGTGCCAGCAGCTGGGGGCGCGGGTATGGCTACACCTTC
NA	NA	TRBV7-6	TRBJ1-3	CTSSPNYRASSGNTIYF	TGTACCAGCAGCCCAAATTACAGGGCCTCCTCTGGAAACACCATATATTTT
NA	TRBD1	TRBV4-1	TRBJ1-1	CASRRGTGADTEAFF	TGCGCCAGCAGGAGGGGAACAGGGGCGGACACTGAAGCTTTCTTT
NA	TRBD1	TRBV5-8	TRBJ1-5	CASSQSWGTGVNQPQHF	TGTGCCAGCAGCCAATCCTGGGGGACAGGGGTCAATCAGCCCCAGCATTTT
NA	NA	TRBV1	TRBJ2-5	CTSSYRAGRETQYF	TGCACCAGCAGTTATCGTGCGGGGCGAGAGACCCAGTACTTC
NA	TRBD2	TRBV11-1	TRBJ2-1	CASSLGRKIAGVSYNEQFF	TGTGCCAGCAGCCTGGGACGGAAGATAGCGGGAGTCTCCTACAATGAGCAGTTCTTC
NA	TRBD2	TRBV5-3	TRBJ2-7	CARSLGFARREGTYEQYF	TGTGCCAGAAGCCTTGGTTTTGCGCGGCGGGAGGGAACCTACGAGCAGTACTTC
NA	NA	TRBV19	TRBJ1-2	CASSAIYGYTF	TGTGCCAGTAGCGCTATCTATGGCTACACCTTC
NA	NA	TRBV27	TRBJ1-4	CASSWTATNEKLFF	TGTGCCAGCAGTTGGACAGCAACTAATGAAAAACTGTTTTTT
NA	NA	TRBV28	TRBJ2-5	CASSSGTSQEDQYF	TGTGCCAGCAGCTCCGGGACTTCTCAAGAGGACCAGTACTTC
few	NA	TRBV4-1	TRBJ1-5	CASSQPVQGNNQPQHF	TGCGCCAGCAGCCAGCCTGTACAGGGAAACAATCAGCCCCAGCATTTT
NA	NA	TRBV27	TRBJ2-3	CASSSYTDTQYF	TGTGCCAGCAGTTCCTACACAGATACGCAGTATTTT